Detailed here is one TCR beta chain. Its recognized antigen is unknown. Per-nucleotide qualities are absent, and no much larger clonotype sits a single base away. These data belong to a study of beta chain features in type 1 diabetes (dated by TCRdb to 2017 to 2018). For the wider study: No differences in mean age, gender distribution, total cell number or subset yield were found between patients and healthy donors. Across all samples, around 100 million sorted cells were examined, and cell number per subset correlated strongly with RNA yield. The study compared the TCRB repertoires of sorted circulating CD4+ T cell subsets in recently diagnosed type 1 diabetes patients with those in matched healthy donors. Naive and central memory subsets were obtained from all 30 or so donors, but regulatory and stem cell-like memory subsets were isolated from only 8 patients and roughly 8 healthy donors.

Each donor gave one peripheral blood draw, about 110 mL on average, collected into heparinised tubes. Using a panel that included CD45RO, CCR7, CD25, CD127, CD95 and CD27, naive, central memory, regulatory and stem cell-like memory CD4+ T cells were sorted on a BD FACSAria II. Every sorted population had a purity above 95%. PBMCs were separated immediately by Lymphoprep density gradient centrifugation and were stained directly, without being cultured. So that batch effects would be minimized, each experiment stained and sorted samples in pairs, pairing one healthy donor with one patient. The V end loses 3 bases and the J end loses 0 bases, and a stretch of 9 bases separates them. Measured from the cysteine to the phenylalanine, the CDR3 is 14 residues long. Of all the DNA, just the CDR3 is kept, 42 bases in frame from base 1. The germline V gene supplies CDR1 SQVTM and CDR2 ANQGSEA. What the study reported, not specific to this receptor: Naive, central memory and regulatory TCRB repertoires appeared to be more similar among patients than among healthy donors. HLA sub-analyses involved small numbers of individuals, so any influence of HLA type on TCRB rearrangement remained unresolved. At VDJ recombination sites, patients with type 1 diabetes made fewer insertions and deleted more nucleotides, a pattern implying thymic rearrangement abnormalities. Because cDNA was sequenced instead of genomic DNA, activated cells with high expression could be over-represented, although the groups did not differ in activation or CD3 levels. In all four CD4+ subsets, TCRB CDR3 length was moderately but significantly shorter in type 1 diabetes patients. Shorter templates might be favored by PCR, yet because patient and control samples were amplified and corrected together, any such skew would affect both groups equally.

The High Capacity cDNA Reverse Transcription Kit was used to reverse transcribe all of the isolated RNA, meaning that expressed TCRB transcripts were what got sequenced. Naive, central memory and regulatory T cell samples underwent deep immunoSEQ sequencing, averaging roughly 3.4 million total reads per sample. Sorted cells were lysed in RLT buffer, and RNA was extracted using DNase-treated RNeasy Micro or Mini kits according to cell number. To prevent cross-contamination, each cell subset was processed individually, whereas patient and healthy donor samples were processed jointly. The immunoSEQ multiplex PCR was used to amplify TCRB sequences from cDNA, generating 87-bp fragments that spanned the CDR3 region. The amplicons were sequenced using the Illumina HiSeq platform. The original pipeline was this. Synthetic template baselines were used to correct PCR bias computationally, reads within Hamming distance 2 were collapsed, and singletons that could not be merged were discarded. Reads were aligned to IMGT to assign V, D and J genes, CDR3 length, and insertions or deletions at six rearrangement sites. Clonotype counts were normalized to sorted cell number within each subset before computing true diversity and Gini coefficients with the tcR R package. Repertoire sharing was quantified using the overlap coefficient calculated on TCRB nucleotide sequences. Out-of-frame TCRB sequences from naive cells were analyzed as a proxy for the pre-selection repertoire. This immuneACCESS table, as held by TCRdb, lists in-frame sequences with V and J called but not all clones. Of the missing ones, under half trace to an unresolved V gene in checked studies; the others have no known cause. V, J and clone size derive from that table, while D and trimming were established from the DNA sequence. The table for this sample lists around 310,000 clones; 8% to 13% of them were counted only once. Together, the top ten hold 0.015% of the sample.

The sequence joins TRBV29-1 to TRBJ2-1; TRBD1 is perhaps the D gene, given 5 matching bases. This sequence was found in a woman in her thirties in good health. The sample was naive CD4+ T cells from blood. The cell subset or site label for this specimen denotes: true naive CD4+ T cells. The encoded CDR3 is CSVDQGGSYNEQFF. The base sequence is TGCAGCGTTGATCAGGGCGGCTCCTACAATGAGCAGTTCTTC.